This TCR beta chain comes out of a study of blood T cell repertoires in COVID-19. The assay was immunoSEQ multiplex PCR, and TCRdb's table has in-frame clones only and misses some. This sample has some 150,000 clones; roughly 90% occur once, and the top ten carry 3.9%. V lost 0 bases to trimming and J lost 6 bases, with 6 bases between them. From germline, CDR1 is LNHDA and CDR2 SQIVND (reference sequence). The CDR3 is 13 amino acids. This clonotype originated in a woman aged 55-69 years who had recovered from COVID-19. This chain connects TRBV19 to TRBJ1-5; perhaps TRBD1 as D (5 bases). The sample taken for sequencing was peripheral blood. The CDR3 region is CASSIDQGQPQHF. The CDR3 bases are TGTGCCAGTAGTATAGATCAGGGTCAGCCCCAGCATTTT. Full variable domain (rest looked up from reference TRBV19 and TRBJ1-5): DGGITQSPKYLFRKEGQNVTLSCEQNLNHDAMYWYRQDPGQGLRLIYYSQIVNDFQKGDIAEGYSVSREKKESFPLTVTSAQKNPTAFYLCASSIDQGQPQHFGDGTRLSIL.